What follows describes a single T cell receptor (beta chain). The data were obtained in a study of blood T cell repertoires in COVID-19. As for the study in general: The United States, Italy and Spain were the sources of the acute and convalescent COVID-19 samples. Nucleic acid was either cDNA or gDNA, and it came from T cells, B-cell-depleted T cells, or PBMCs.

Authors' methods: Nucleated cell number was recorded as an estimate derived from reference gene primer amplification. Profiling relied on immunoSEQ multiplex PCR, and the TCRdb table lists in-frame clones only, not all of them. Clonal size and the V and J genes are those of that table, whereas D and trimming came from the DNA. The profile shows some 70,000 clones, about four fifths of them singletons. Germline CDR1 and CDR2: MNHEY and SVGAGI. Trimming cost V 7 bases and J 1 base, with 10 bases left between them. The length of the CDR3 is 13 residues. The TCR comes from a man aged 50-59 years with active COVID-19. The V call is TRBV6-5, the J call TRBJ1-1; the D gene is possibly TRBD1 (5 bases). The sample taken for sequencing was peripheral blood. The CDR3 spells CASKRGENTEAFF. CDR3 DNA: TGTGCCAGCAAGCGGGGGGAGAACACTGAAGCTTTCTTT.